This passage covers 32 T cell receptor beta chains from one sample sequenced in a study of blood T cell repertoires in COVID-19. The table came from immunoSEQ multiplex PCR; TCRdb's copy has only in-frame clones and leaves some out. The sample includes around 230,000 clones, 65% to 85% of them seen just once. Sequenced material: peripheral blood. The origin of the receptors is a woman aged 50 to 65 with acute or convalescent COVID-19.

This chain links TRBV27 with TRBJ2-5, with D tentatively TRBD1 (5 bases). The CDR3 consists of 16 residues. Trimming stripped 2 bases from V and 5 bases from J, with 18 bases between. Looked up from germline, CDR1 is MNHEY and CDR2 is SMNVEV (reference sequence). In DNA form, the CDR3 reads TGTGCCAGCAGTTTAGCTTGGGCAGGGTCCACCGAGACCCAGTACTTC. Its translation: CASSLAWAGSTETQYF.

The sample holds one count of this clone. V gene TRBV7-2 combines with J gene TRBJ2-7; D might be TRBD1 (6 bases). CDR3 length: 15 amino acids. V lost 3 bases and J lost 11, with 23 bases in between. Germline assignment: CDR1 SGHTA and CDR2 FQGNSA. CDR3 loop: CASSFSPGHGSSEYF. The CDR3 DNA reads TGTGCCAGCAGCTTCTCCCCGGGACATGGATCGTCGGAGTACTTC.

The rearrangement links TRBV27 to TRBJ2-5, with D tentatively TRBD2 (6 bases). Per germline, CDR1 MNHEY and CDR2 SMNVEV (reference sequence). The CDR3 totals 14 residues. Trimming pared 5 bases from V and 5 bases from J, leaving 15 bases between. CDR3 DNA sequence: TGTGCCAGCAGTGCCCTACTAGCCCTGGAGACCCAGTACTTC. Amino acid sequence: CASSALLALETQYF.

The chain couples TRBV9 to TRBJ2-7; TRBD2 matches 7 bases. The CDR3 sequence is 16 residues long. Trimming cost V 2 bases and J 2 bases; bases outside gene matches: 10. Germline V gene sequence: CDR1 SGDLS, CDR2 YYNGEE. CDR3 protein: CASSVSGGGRAYEQYF. The CDR3 DNA is TGTGCCAGCAGCGTTAGTGGGGGAGGGCGGGCCTACGAGCAGTACTTC. The variable domain in full, completed from reference TRBV9 and TRBJ2-7, reads DSGVTQTPKHLITATGQRVTLRCSPRSGDLSVYWYQQSLDQGLQFLIQYYNGEERAKGNILERFSAQQFPDLHSELNLSSLELGDSALYFCASSVSGGGRAYEQYFGPGTRLTVT.

The chain has TRBV24-1 and TRBJ1-5, with 10 bases matching TRBD1. Germline loops: CDR1 KGHDR, CDR2 SFDVKD. The CDR3 totals 15 residues. V trimming: 3 bases; J trimming: 6 bases; junction bases outside the gene matches: 4. The CDR3 spells CATSDGDRGLQPQHF. The DNA for the CDR3 is TGTGCCACCAGTGATGGGGACAGGGGACTTCAGCCCCAGCATTTT.

This clone was seen only a few times. The chain recombines TRBV5-6 with TRBJ1-3; 8 positions agree with TRBD1. The germline CDR1 and CDR2 sequences are SGHDT and YYEEEE. J was trimmed by 0 bases and V by 3 bases; bases with no gene match: 5. This CDR3 has 16 amino acids. The CDR3: CASSYGQGFSGNTIYF. CDR3 nucleotides: TGTGCCAGCAGCTACGGACAGGGATTCTCTGGAAACACCATATATTTT. Full variable domain (remainder filled in from reference TRBV5-6 and TRBJ1-3): DAGVTQSPTHLIKTRGQQVTLRCSPKSGHDTVSWYQQALGQGPQFIFQYYEEEERQRGNFPDRFSGHQFPNYSSELNVNALLLGDSALYLCASSYGQGFSGNTIYFGEGSWLTVV.

V usage is TRBV28 and J usage is TRBJ2-2; D is unclear. This CDR3 has 13 residues. Germline V lookup: CDR1 MDHEN, CDR2 SYDVKM. V lost 5 bases to trimming and J lost 1 base, with 5 bases between them. CDR3 sequence reads: CASSGQNTGELFF. CDR3 nucleotide sequence: TGTGCCAGCAGTGGCCAGAACACCGGGGAGCTGTTTTTT.

The CDR3 reads CASSLSLGLADNEQFF. The CDR3 nucleotides are TGTGCCAGCAGTTTATCGTTGGGACTAGCGGACAATGAGCAGTTCTTC. This chain connects TRBV27 to TRBJ2-1, with 11 bases that match TRBD2. Per the germline V gene, CDR1 is MNHEY and CDR2 is SMNVEV (reference sequence). CDR3 length equals 16 residues. J was trimmed by 5 bases and V by 0 bases; bases with no gene match: 3.

This chain joins TRBV5-1 and TRBJ1-6; possible D gene TRBD1, 6 bases. The V gene lost 2 bases and the J gene lost 7 bases, with 10 bases spanning the gap. The CDR3 has 14 residues. In germline, CDR1 is SGHRS, CDR2 YFSETQ. This chain's CDR3 is CASSLGQMNSPLHF. The CDR3 nucleotides are TGCGCCAGCAGCTTAGGACAGATGAATTCACCCCTCCACTTT.

The J gene is TRBJ2-7, the V gene TRBV14; possible D gene TRBD2, 5 bases. Germline CDR1 is SGHDN and CDR2 is FVKESK. The CDR3 consists of 14 residues. Between the trimmed V and J ends, which lost 4 bases and 4 bases, there was a span of 14 bases. CDR3: CASSLLGNLYEQYF. In DNA, the CDR3 is TGTGCCAGCAGCCTACTAGGTAACTTATACGAGCAGTACTTC.

The J gene is TRBJ2-1, the V gene TRBV27; D perhaps matches TRBD2 (6 bases). V lost 4 bases and J 2 bases, leaving 12 bases between the germline ends. The CDR3 is 15 residues long. Per the germline V gene, CDR1 is MNHEY and CDR2 is SMNVEV (reference sequence). The CDR3 here is CASSSGRITYNEQFF. In nucleotides, the CDR3 is TGTGCCAGCAGTTCCGGGAGAATCACCTACAATGAGCAGTTCTTC.

This rearrangement joins TRBV6-6 to TRBJ2-1; TRBD2 matches at 8 bases. The CDR3 length is 15 residues. Trimming took 2 bases from V and 5 from J; bases not matched to a gene: 5. Germline-derived CDR1 and CDR2 are MNHNY and SVGAGI (reference sequence). CDR3: CASSYRSGSNNEQFF. The CDR3 DNA follows: TGTGCCAGCAGTTACCGAAGCGGGAGCAACAATGAGCAGTTCTTC.

This chain uses TRBV4-2 with TRBJ2-7; maybe TRBD2 (5 bases). This CDR3 spans 16 amino acids. V was shortened by 0 bases and J by 0 bases, with 12 bases between the two germline ends. Germline V gene data show CDR1 as LGHNA and CDR2 as YNFKEQ. The CDR3 region has the DNA TGTGCCAGCAGCCAAGAGCGGACTGGCCTCTCCTACGAGCAGTACTTC. It is translated as CASSQERTGLSYEQYF.

Here the CDR3 DNA reads TGTGCCAGCAGCTCGGACAGTAATTCACCCCTCCACTTT. This sequence encodes CASSSDSNSPLHF. V gene TRBV7-9 combines with J gene TRBJ1-6; D is possibly TRBD1 (6 bases). This CDR3 spans 13 amino acids. The germline V gene encodes CDR1 SEHNR and CDR2 FQNEAQ (reference sequence). Trimming left V 4 bases short and J 6 bases short, with 7 bases between. The variable domain in full, completed from reference TRBV7-9 and TRBJ1-6, reads DTGVSQNPRHKITKRGQNVTFRCDPISEHNRLYWYRQTLGQGPEFLTYFQNEAQLEKSRLLSDRFSAERPKGSFSTLEIQRTEQGDSAMYLCASSSDSNSPLHFGNGTRLTVT.

This chain connects TRBV5-8 to TRBJ2-2; 12 nucleotides align to TRBD2. CDR3 length: 16 amino acids. Germline trimming cut 2 bases from V and 4 bases from J; bases unmatched to any gene: 3. Germline-derived CDR1 and CDR2 are SGHTS and YDEGEE. The CDR3, as DNA: TGTGCCAGCAGCTTCCTAGCGGGAGGGGTCACCGGGGAGCTGTTTTTT. Its protein is CASSFLAGGVTGELFF.

This chain connects TRBV3-1 (or the pseudogene TRBV3-2) to TRBJ2-5; TRBD2 matches 12 bases. Germline-derived CDR1 and CDR2 are LGHDT and YNNKEL (reference sequence). The length of the CDR3 is 16 residues. The trim removed 0 bases at V and 4 bases at J, leaving 3 bases unmatched. CDR3 DNA sequence: TGTGCCAGCAGCCAAGATCTAGCGGGGGGGGCAGAGACCCAGTACTTC. The encoded protein is CASSQDLAGGAETQYF.

The V call is TRBV9, the J call TRBJ2-1; 10 nucleotides line up with TRBD2. Looked up from germline, CDR1 is SGDLS and CDR2 is YYNGEE. This CDR3 is built from 18 residues. The V segment lost 0 bases and the J segment 7 bases; nucleotides outside the gene matches: 13. The CDR3 loop reads CASSVVLGGLASRNEQFF. DNA for the CDR3: TGTGCCAGCAGCGTAGTTCTCGGGGGACTAGCGAGCAGGAATGAGCAGTTCTTC.

V is TRBV18 and J is TRBJ1-1, with 7 bases lining up with TRBD1. V lost 3 bases, J lost 11 bases, and 6 bases stayed unmatched. CDR3 length: 12 residues. Germline lookup yields CDR1 KGHSH and CDR2 LQKENI. CDR3 amino acids: CASSPATGSAFF. The CDR3 DNA sequence: TGTGCCAGCTCACCGGCGACAGGGTCGGCTTTCTTT.

The CDR3, as DNA: TGTGCCAGCAGCTTACGGGCGGGAGTGTACAATGAGCAGTTCTTC. This codes for CASSLRAGVYNEQFF. The genes are TRBV7-8 and TRBJ2-1; TRBD2 matches at 7 bases. Germline CDR1 reads SGHVS; CDR2 reads FQNEAQ. This CDR3 spans 15 amino acids. Losses at the gene ends were 2 bases for V and 4 bases for J; bases not matched to a gene: 5.

The chain uses TRBV11-2 and TRBJ2-7; TRBD2 might be the D (5 bases). Germline values: CDR1 SGHAT, CDR2 FQNNGV. V gave up 5 bases and J gave up 3 bases, with 8 bases separating them. The length of the CDR3 is 12 residues. CDR3 in amino acids: CASSRGFYEQYF. The CDR3 nucleotides read TGTGCCAGCAGCCGAGGGTTCTACGAGCAGTACTTC.

In its sample, this clone was seen once. This chain links TRBV19 with TRBJ2-1, with D possibly being TRBD1 (5 bases). V was trimmed by 6 bases and J by 8 bases, leaving 11 bases between them. The CDR3 extends over 12 amino acids. The germline V gene encodes CDR1 LNHDA and CDR2 SQIVND (reference sequence). The CDR3 DNA reads TGTGCCAGTAGCTATACAGGTTATGAGCAGTTCTTC. Protein: CASSYTGYEQFF.

The rearrangement links TRBV9 to TRBJ2-3; 12 positions match TRBD2. In germline, CDR1 is SGDLS, CDR2 YYNGEE. The V and J ends lost 0 bases and 2 bases, in that order; junction bases with no gene match: 13. This CDR3 is built from 20 residues. The CDR3 region has the DNA TGTGCCAGCAGCGTAGCTGGTGCTAGCGGGAGGGACGGCGACACAGATACGCAGTATTTT. Its protein is CASSVAGASGRDGDTDTQYF.

V is TRBV14 and J is TRBJ1-2; D is uncertain. Germline V CDR1 and CDR2: SGHDN, FVKESK. With 4 bases removed from V and 6 bases from J, the gap between germline ends came to 12 bases. The CDR3 contains 13 residues. The CDR3 protein is CASSPTGVHGYTF. The CDR3 bases are TGTGCCAGCAGCCCAACGGGAGTCCATGGCTACACCTTC.

The gene calls are TRBV5-1 and TRBJ2-3, with a weak D call TRBD2 (7 bases). Trimming pared 4 bases from V and 4 bases from J, leaving 19 bases between. This CDR3 has 16 amino acids. From germline, CDR1 is SGHRS and CDR2 YFSETQ. The CDR3 sequence: CASSAGAGGKSDTQYF. The CDR3 region has the DNA TGCGCCAGCAGCGCGGGGGCAGGCGGGAAGTCAGATACGCAGTATTTT. The complete variable domain, with remaining parts taken from reference TRBV5-1 and TRBJ2-3, reads KAGVTQTPRYLIKTRGQQVTLSCSPISGHRSVSWYQQTPGQGLQFLFEYFSETQRNKGNFPGRFSGRQFSNSRSEMNVSTLELGDSALYLCASSAGAGGKSDTQYFGPGTRLTVL.

V and J are TRBV19 and TRBJ2-1; no reliable D call. Germline assignment: CDR1 LNHDA and CDR2 SQIVND (reference sequence). This CDR3 is 12 amino acids long. Trimming took off 4 bases at V and 5 bases at J, with 6 bases between the two ends. Here the CDR3 reads CASSTFNNEQFF. Here the CDR3 DNA reads TGTGCCAGTAGTACTTTTAACAATGAGCAGTTCTTC.

This clone turned up a few times. The chain recombines TRBV27 with TRBJ2-1; 15 bases are a match to TRBD2. The CDR3 covers 16 residues. Looked up from germline, CDR1 is MNHEY and CDR2 is SMNVEV (reference sequence). The trim removed 5 bases at V and 4 bases at J, leaving 3 bases unmatched. The CDR3 DNA reads TGTGCCAGCAGTACGGGACTAGCGGGAGGTTACAATGAGCAGTTCTTC. Translating it yields CASSTGLAGGYNEQFF.

This rearrangement joins TRBV5-1 to TRBJ2-7; possible D gene TRBD1, 6 bases. CDR1 and CDR2 from the germline V gene are SGHRS and YFSETQ. The CDR3 has 16 residues. Deletions cut 0 bases from V and 6 bases from J, with 19 bases between. CDR3 amino acids: CASSLVPQGGGGEQYF. The CDR3, as DNA: TGCGCCAGCAGCTTGGTCCCACAGGGCGGCGGAGGCGAGCAGTACTTC.

V gene TRBV5-6 combines with J gene TRBJ2-1; TRBD2 matches at 10 bases. CDR3 length: 16 residues. CDR1 and CDR2 (germline): SGHDT, YYEEEE. Losses at the gene ends were 4 bases for V and 1 base for J; bases not matched to a gene: 5. The CDR3, as DNA: TGTGCCAGCAGCCCCGATAGCGGGAGGTCCTACAATGAGCAGTTCTTC. Translation: CASSPDSGRSYNEQFF.

This chain links TRBV5-1 with TRBJ1-1; TRBD1 might be the D (6 bases). The CDR3 totals 14 residues. Per the germline V gene, CDR1 is SGHRS and CDR2 is YFSETQ. V was trimmed by 5 bases and J by 1 base, leaving 12 bases between them. CDR3 nucleotide sequence: TGCGCCAGCAGGGAAACAGGGACGAACACTGAAGCTTTCTTT. It yields the protein CASRETGTNTEAFF. The variable domain in full, with the rest retrieved from reference TRBV5-1 and TRBJ1-1, is KAGVTQTPRYLIKTRGQQVTLSCSPISGHRSVSWYQQTPGQGLQFLFEYFSETQRNKGNFPGRFSGRQFSNSRSEMNVSTLELGDSALYLCASRETGTNTEAFFGQGTRLTVV.

This clone was found once. V and J are TRBV29-1 and TRBJ2-3, with D unresolved. CDR3 length: 11 residues. Germline V gene lookup returns CDR1 SQVTM and CDR2 ANQGSEA. The V end lost 4 bases, the J end lost 5 bases, and 7 bases lay between the germline ends. The CDR3, as DNA: TGCAGCGTTGTACTTGGAGATACGCAGTATTTT. Translated, it gives CSVVLGDTQYF.

CDR3: CASSPGGQGGPEAFF. In DNA form, the CDR3 reads TGTGCCAGCAGCCCGGGGGGACAGGGTGGGCCTGAAGCTTTCTTT. The chain uses TRBV27 and TRBJ1-1, with 9 bases fitting TRBD1. The germline CDR1 and CDR2 sequences are MNHEY and SMNVEV (reference sequence). The CDR3 is 15 residues long. V lost 6 bases and J lost 6; bases outside the gene matches: 11.

This clone was seen a few times. Written as DNA, the CDR3 is TGTGCCATCAGTGAGCCTGGACAGGAGAACTATGGCTACACCTTC. Its translation is CAISEPGQENYGYTF. The rearrangement uses TRBV10-3 and TRBJ1-2; 7 positions match TRBD1. Germline V CDR1 and CDR2: ENHRY, SYGVKD. CDR3 length equals 15 residues. The trim removed 2 bases at V and 2 bases at J, leaving 5 bases unmatched.